This T cell receptor (beta chain) was profiled in a study of T cells in Graves' hyperthyroidism and ophthalmopathy. This clonotype was recorded at least ten times. What was amplified from RNA transcripts were TCR beta CDR3 regions. First-round RT-PCR with HTBI primers amplified the TCR CDR3 region. TCRdb independently ran MiXCR on the multiplex PCR reads; one entry per CDR3 protein. Here the sample spans a few hundred thousand distinct CDR3 sequences, 17% being singletons. V lost 3 bases and J 3 bases, leaving 9 bases between the germline ends. The CDR3 extends over 13 amino acids. A Clinical Activity Score of at least 3, a NOSPECS grade of at least 4 and a duration under 3 months were recorded in the ophthalmopathy patients.

The V and J genes are TRBV12-3 or TRBV12-4 and TRBJ2-7, with D unclear. This TCR was sampled from a woman between 18 and 29 years old with Graves' ophthalmopathy. The sequenced material came from blood. The CDR3 nucleotides are TGTGCCAGCAGTTTCTACAGCTACTACGAGCAGTACTTC. Translating gives CASSFYSYYEQYF.